This T cell receptor beta chain emerged from a study of blood T cells in healthy people across ages. Broader study findings: Conclusively comparing naive with antigen-experienced cells was impossible with unsorted PBMCs. Higher naive T cell percentage went strongly together with higher TCR beta diversity.

Germline CDR1 reads MDHEN; CDR2 reads SYDVKM. CDR3 size: 13 residues. Trimming took 5 bases from V and 5 from J, leaving 13 bases between them. To note about this clonotype: What it recognizes is unknown.

Each sample used at least 6 million PBMCs. Next came a second PCR, run for about 7 to 11 cycles, which used a sample-barcoded 5' primer along with a J-beta primer mix. Each CDR3 protein is one row after TCRdb ran MiXCR on the 5' RACE reads. Here the sample spans about 1,400,000 distinct CDR3 sequences, about 40% being singletons. The chain is built from TRBV28 and TRBJ2-7, with a weak D call TRBD2 (6 bases). This clonotype originated in a woman aged 18-29 years in good health. The specimen sequenced was blood. The CDR3 DNA sequence: TGTGCCAGCAGTGGGGACTCCCTTAACGAGCAGTACTTC. Amino acids: CASSGDSLNEQYF.